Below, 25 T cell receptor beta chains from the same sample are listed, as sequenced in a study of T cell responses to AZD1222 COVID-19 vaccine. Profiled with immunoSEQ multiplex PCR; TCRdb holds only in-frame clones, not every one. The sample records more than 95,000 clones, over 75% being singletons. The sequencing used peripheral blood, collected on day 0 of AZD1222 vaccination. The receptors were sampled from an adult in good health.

As DNA, the CDR3 is TGTGCCAGCAGTGTAAGCGGGGTCTATGAAAAACTGTTTTTT. This gives the protein CASSVSGVYEKLFF. This chain uses TRBV25-1 with TRBJ1-4, with D unclear. Between the trimmed V and J ends, which lost 4 bases and 6 bases, there was a span of 12 bases. The CDR3 runs to 14 residues. The germline gives CDR1 MGHDK, CDR2 SYGVNS.

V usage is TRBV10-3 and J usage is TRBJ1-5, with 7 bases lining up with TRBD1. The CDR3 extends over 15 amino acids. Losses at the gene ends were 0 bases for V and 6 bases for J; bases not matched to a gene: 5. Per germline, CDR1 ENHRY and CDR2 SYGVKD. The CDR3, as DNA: TGTGCCATCAGTGAGTCCGGACAGGCTGGTCAGCCCCAGCATTTT. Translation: CAISESGQAGQPQHF.

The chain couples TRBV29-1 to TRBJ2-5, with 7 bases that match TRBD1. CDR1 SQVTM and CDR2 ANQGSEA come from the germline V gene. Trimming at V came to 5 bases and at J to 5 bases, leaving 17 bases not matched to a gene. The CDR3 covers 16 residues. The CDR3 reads CSVFRQGRGFGETQYF. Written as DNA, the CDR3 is TGCAGCGTTTTCAGACAGGGTAGGGGGTTTGGGGAGACCCAGTACTTC.

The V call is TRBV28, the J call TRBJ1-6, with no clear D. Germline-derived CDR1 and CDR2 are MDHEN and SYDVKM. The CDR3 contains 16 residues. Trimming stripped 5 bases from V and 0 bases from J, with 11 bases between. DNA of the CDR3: TGTGCCAGCAGTCCAAAATCGAGCTCCTATAATTCACCCCTCCACTTT. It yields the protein CASSPKSSSYNSPLHF.

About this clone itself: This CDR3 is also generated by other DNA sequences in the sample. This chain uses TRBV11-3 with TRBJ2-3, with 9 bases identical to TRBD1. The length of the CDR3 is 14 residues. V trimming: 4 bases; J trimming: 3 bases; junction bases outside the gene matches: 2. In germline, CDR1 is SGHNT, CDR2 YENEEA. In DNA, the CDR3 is TGTGCCAGCAGCTCACAGGGGGCAACAGATACGCAGTATTTT. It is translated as CASSSQGATDTQYF.

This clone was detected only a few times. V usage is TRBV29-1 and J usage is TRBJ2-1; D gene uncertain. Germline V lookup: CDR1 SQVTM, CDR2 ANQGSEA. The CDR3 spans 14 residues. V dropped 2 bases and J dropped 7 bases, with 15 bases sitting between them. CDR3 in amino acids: CSVELSGLGNEQFF. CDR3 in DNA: TGCAGCGTTGAATTAAGTGGCCTGGGAAATGAGCAGTTCTTC.

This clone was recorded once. The CDR3 here is CASSPGDAGREKLFF. CDR3 sequence (DNA): TGTGCCAGCAGCCCCGGGGACGCCGGGCGCGAAAAACTGTTTTTT. The chain employs TRBV6-5 and TRBJ1-4; tentative D call: TRBD1 (5 bases). CDR3 length: 15 amino acids. The V end lost 6 bases, the J end lost 8 bases, and 19 bases lay between the germline ends. CDR1 is MNHEY, CDR2 SVGAGI, per germline.

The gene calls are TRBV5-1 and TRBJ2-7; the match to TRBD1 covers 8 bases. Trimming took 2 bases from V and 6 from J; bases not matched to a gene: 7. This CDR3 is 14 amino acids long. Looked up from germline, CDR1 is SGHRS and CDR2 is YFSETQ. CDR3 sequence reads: CASSFQGAHSEQYF. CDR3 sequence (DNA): TGCGCCAGCAGCTTTCAGGGGGCGCATTCCGAGCAGTACTTC.

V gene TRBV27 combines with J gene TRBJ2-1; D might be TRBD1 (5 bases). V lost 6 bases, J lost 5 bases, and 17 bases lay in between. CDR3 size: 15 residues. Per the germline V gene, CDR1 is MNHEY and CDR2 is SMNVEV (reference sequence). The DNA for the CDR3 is TGTGCCAGCAGGGGGCCTAGTGGAGCCAACAATGAGCAGTTCTTC. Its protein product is CASRGPSGANNEQFF.

CDR3 nucleotides: TGTGCCAGCAGCTTAGTGGCGACCGGGGAGCTGTTTTTT. Protein sequence: CASSLVATGELFF. The V and J genes are TRBV7-2 and TRBJ2-2, with unresolved D. The CDR3 covers 13 residues. Germline lookup yields CDR1 SGHTA and CDR2 FQGNSA. Trimming shortened V by 1 base and J by 5 bases, and 5 bases separated the two germline ends.

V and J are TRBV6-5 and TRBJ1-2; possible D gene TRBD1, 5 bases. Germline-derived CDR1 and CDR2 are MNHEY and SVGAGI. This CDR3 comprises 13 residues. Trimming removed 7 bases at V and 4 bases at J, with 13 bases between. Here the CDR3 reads CASTRGRLYGYTF. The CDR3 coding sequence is TGTGCCAGCACTCGGGGCCGCCTCTATGGCTACACCTTC.

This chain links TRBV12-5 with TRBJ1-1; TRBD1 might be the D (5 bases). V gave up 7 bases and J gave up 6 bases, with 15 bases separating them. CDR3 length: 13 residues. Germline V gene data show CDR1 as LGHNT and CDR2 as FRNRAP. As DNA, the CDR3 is TGTGCTAGTGCGGCAGGGTGGAGGGCTGAAGCTTTCTTT. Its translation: CASAAGWRAEAFF.

The CDR3 loop is CASSLDQGQETQYF. The CDR3, as DNA: TGTGCCAGCAGCTTAGACCAGGGTCAAGAGACCCAGTACTTC. The chain recombines TRBV7-9 with TRBJ2-5; the D gene is possibly TRBD1 (5 bases). The CDR3 covers 14 residues. Deletions cut 1 base from V and 2 bases from J, with 8 bases between. The germline V gene has CDR1 SEHNR and CDR2 FQNEAQ (reference sequence). The variable domain in full, completed from reference TRBV7-9 and TRBJ2-5, reads DTGVSQNPRHKITKRGQNVTFRCDPISEHNRLYWYRQTLGQGPEFLTYFQNEAQLEKSRLLSDRFSAERPKGSFSTLEIQRTEQGDSAMYLCASSLDQGQETQYFGPGTRLLVL.

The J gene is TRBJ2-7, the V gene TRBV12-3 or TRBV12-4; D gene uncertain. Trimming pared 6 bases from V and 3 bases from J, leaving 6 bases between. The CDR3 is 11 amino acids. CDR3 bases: TGTGCCAGCAGCTACTACTACGAGCAGTACTTC. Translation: CASSYYYEQYF.

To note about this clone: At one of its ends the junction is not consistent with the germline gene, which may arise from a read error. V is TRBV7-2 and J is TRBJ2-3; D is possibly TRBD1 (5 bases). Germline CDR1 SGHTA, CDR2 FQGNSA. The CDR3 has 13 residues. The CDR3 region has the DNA TGTGCCAGCAGCTTAAAGCCGACAGCTACGCAGTATTTT. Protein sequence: CASSLKPTATQYF.

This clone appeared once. CDR3 region: CASSLAGQFENTEAFF. CDR3 nucleotide sequence: TGCGCCAGCAGCTTGGCCGGTCAGTTCGAGAACACTGAAGCTTTCTTT. This chain joins TRBV5-1 and TRBJ1-1; D is unclear. The CDR3 loop spans 16 amino acids. Germline V gene lookup returns CDR1 SGHRS and CDR2 YFSETQ. Trimming cost V 0 bases and J 1 base, with 13 bases left between them.

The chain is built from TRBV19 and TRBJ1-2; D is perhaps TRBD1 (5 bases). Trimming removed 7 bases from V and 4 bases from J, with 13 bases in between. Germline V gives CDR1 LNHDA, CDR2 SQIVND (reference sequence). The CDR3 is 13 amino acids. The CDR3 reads CASMRQGPYGYTF. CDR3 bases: TGTGCCAGTATGCGGCAGGGCCCCTATGGCTACACCTTC.

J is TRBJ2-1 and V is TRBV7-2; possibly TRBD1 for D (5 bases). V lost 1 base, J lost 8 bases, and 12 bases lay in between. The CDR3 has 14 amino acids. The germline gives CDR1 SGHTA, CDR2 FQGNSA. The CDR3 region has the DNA TGTGCCAGCAGCTTAGTGGCCGGCAGGGATGAGCAGTTCTTC. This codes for CASSLVAGRDEQFF.

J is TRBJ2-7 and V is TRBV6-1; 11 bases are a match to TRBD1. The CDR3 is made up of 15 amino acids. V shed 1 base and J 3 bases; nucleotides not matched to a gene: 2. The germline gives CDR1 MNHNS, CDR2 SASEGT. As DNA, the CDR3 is TGTGCCAGCAGTGAAGGCGGGACAGGGGGCTACGAGCAGTACTTC. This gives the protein CASSEGGTGGYEQYF.

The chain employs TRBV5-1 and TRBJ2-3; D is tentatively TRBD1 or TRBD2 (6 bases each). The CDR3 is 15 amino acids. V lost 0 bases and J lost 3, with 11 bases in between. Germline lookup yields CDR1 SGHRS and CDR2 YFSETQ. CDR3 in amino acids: CASSLEGGRTDTQYF. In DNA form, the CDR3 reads TGCGCCAGCAGCTTGGAAGGGGGGCGGACAGATACGCAGTATTTT.

In DNA form, the CDR3 reads TGTGCCAGCAGCTTCCCCCGGAGGGAAGCGGGAGGGCCGGGGGAGCAGTTCTTC. As protein: CASSFPRREAGGPGEQFF. This sequence joins TRBV11-2 and TRBJ2-1; 10 bases match TRBD2. The CDR3 spans 18 residues. Germline V gene data show CDR1 as SGHAT and CDR2 as FQNNGV. With V trimmed by 3 bases and J by 10 bases, 18 bases remained unmatched.

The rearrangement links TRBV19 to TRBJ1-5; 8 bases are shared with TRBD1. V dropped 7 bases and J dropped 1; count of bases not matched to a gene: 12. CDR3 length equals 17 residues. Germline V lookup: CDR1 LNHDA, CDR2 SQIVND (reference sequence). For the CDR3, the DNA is TGTGCCAGTATCGGGCAGGGGGCAACGTCCAGCAATCAGCCCCAGCATTTT. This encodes CASIGQGATSSNQPQHF. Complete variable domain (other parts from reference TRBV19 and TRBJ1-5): DGGITQSPKYLFRKEGQNVTLSCEQNLNHDAMYWYRQDPGQGLRLIYYSQIVNDFQKGDIAEGYSVSREKKESFPLTVTSAQKNPTAFYLCASIGQGATSSNQPQHFGDGTRLSIL.

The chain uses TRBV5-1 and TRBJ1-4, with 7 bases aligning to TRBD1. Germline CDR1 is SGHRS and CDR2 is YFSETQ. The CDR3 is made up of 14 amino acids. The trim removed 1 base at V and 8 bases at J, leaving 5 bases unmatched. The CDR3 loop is CASSLMPGGEKLFF. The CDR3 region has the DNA TGCGCCAGCAGCTTGATGCCAGGGGGAGAAAAACTGTTTTTT.

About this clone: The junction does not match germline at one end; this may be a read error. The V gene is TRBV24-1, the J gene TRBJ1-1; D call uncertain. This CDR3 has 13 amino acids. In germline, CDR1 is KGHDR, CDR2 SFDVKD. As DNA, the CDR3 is TGTGCCACAAGTGGCCGGGGATCCCCTGAAGCTTTCTTT. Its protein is CATSGRGSPEAFF.

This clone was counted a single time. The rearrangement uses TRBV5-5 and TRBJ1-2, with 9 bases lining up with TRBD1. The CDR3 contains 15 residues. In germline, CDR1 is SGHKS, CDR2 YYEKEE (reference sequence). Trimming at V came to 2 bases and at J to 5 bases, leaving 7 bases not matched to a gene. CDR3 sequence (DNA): TGTGCCAGCAGCTTAGAGGACAGGGGAGGGTATGGCTACACCTTC. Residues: CASSLEDRGGYGYTF.